These 23 T cell receptor beta chains originate from one sample sequenced in a study of T cells in Graves' hyperthyroidism and ophthalmopathy. Amplified TCR beta CDR3 regions came from RNA transcripts. Carried out on the TCR CDR3, a first-round RT-PCR used the HTBI primer set. A single record per CDR3 protein comes from TCRdb applying MiXCR to the multiplex PCR reads. The sample lists a few hundred thousand distinct CDR3 sequences, about a sixth occurring once. Sequenced sample: blood. The receptors derive from a woman aged 25 to 39 with Graves' hyperthyroidism.

The gene calls are TRBV28 and TRBJ2-1; D might be TRBD2 (6 bases). Germline V gene data show CDR1 as MDHEN and CDR2 as SYDVKM. V lost 3 bases and J lost 3, with 18 bases in between. The CDR3 covers 17 residues. The CDR3 DNA sequence: TGTGCCAGCAGTTTGCCTGCTCGCGGGATTTACTACAATGAGCAGTTCTTC. Protein: CASSLPARGIYYNEQFF.

This clonotype was observed a few times. The chain uses TRBV7-9 and TRBJ2-3; 11 nucleotides match TRBD1. This CDR3 region has 16 residues. V was clipped by 5 bases and J by 3 bases; unmatched bases: 7. CDR1 is SEHNR, CDR2 FQNEAQ, per germline (reference sequence). CDR3 coding DNA: TGTGCCAGCAGCGTGGACAGGGGGCAGTTTACAGATACGCAGTATTTT. Translating gives CASSVDRGQFTDTQYF.

This clonotype was observed many times. V and J are TRBV7-3 and TRBJ2-7, with 8 bases matching TRBD1. The germline CDR1 and CDR2 sequences are SGHTA and FQGTGA. This CDR3 spans 15 amino acids. The V and J ends lost 2 bases and 5 bases, in that order; junction bases with no gene match: 8. The CDR3 spells CASSLPTDRVHEQYF. The CDR3 DNA follows: TGTGCCAGCAGCTTACCCACGGACAGGGTTCACGAGCAGTACTTC.

This clonotype was detected only a few times. This rearrangement joins TRBV10-1 to TRBJ2-7; no clear D gene. Trimming removed 4 bases at V and 9 bases at J, with 16 bases between. Germline V lookup: CDR1 WNHNN, CDR2 SYGVQD (reference sequence). The CDR3 is 13 residues long. CDR3 protein: CASSGSIRSRQYF. In nucleotides, the CDR3 is TGCGCCAGCAGTGGGTCGATCCGGTCTCGGCAGTACTTC.

The CDR3 here is CASSSIPLRAIYGYTF. CDR3 in DNA: TGTGCCAGCAGTTCAATCCCCCTCCGGGCGATCTATGGCTACACCTTC. The chain has TRBV27 and TRBJ1-2; no clear D gene. Trimming pared 4 bases from V and 4 bases from J, leaving 19 bases between. Germline loops: CDR1 MNHEY, CDR2 SMNVEV (reference sequence). The CDR3 is 16 residues long.

The genes are TRBV6-1 and TRBJ1-5; 9 bases are shared with TRBD1. There are 20 residues in the CDR3. The ends lost 8 bases at V and 4 bases at J; junction bases unmatched: 24. The germline V gene has CDR1 MNHNS and CDR2 SASEGT. This CDR3 reads CASRSEDRGVSLWGNQPQHF. In DNA, the CDR3 is TGTGCCAGCCGTTCGGAGGACAGGGGTGTATCTTTATGGGGAAATCAGCCCCAGCATTTT.

This chain uses TRBV7-2 with TRBJ2-1, with D uncertain. CDR1 is SGHTA and CDR2 is FQGNSA in the germline V gene. Trimming cost V 2 bases and J 4 bases, with 18 bases left between them. The CDR3 is made up of 17 amino acids. The CDR3 protein is CASSLWSTADKYNEQFF. CDR3 bases: TGTGCCAGCAGCTTATGGTCGACGGCAGACAAGTACAATGAGCAGTTCTTC.

The gene calls are TRBV28 and TRBJ2-1, with a tentative D call TRBD1 (5 bases). Trimming left V 8 bases short and J 0 bases short, with 11 bases between. The CDR3 has 14 amino acids. The germline V gene encodes CDR1 MDHEN and CDR2 SYDVKM. In DNA form, the CDR3 reads TGTGCCAGCCTCGACAGTTACTCCTACAATGAGCAGTTCTTC. Translation: CASLDSYSYNEQFF.

This clonotype was detected ten times or more. V is TRBV5-6 and J is TRBJ1-3, with no clear D. Trimming pared 0 bases from V and 6 bases from J, leaving 7 bases between. This CDR3 is 13 amino acids long. From germline, CDR1 is SGHDT and CDR2 YYEEEE. The CDR3, as DNA: TGTGCCAGCAGCTTGGGAGGGTTAAACACCATATATTTT. It codes for CASSLGGLNTIYF.

In the case of this clonotype: A much larger clone differs from this one at a single base, so this may be a read error. The conserved phenylalanine or tryptophan is not found at the CDR3 terminus, so this likely reflects a read error. The chain couples TRBV7-3 to TRBJ2-1; D is uncertain. This CDR3 spans 14 amino acids. The ends were cut back, 0 bases at V and 8 bases at J, with 11 bases in the middle. The V gene's germline CDR1 is SGHTA and CDR2 FQGTGA. The CDR3 DNA follows: TGTGCCAGCAGCTTAACTTACGGCGACGATGAGCAGTTCTCC. It codes for CASSLTYGDDEQFS.

Ten or more counts support this clonotype. V and J are TRBV30 and TRBJ2-7; 7 nucleotides agree with TRBD1. V lost 8 bases and J lost 4; bases outside the gene matches: 14. CDR3 length: 14 amino acids. Germline-derived CDR1 and CDR2 are GTSNPN and SVGIG (reference sequence). The CDR3 sequence is CAATQGFNPYEQYF. In DNA form, the CDR3 reads TGTGCCGCAACACAGGGGTTTAACCCTTACGAGCAGTACTTC.

This chain joins TRBV4-3 and TRBJ1-1; D perhaps matches TRBD1 (6 bases). The germline CDR1 and CDR2 sequences are LGHNA and YSLEER. The CDR3 has 15 residues. Trimming stripped 2 bases from V and 3 bases from J, with 13 bases between. The CDR3 region is CASSQTDYRDTEAFF. For the CDR3, the DNA is TGCGCCAGCAGCCAAACGGACTACAGGGACACTGAAGCTTTCTTT.

This clonotype was found many times. V and J are TRBV20-1 and TRBJ1-3; no definite D call. This CDR3 has 11 amino acids. V was shortened by 4 bases and J by 7 bases, with 8 bases between the two germline ends. Per germline, CDR1 DFQATT and CDR2 SNEGSKA (reference sequence). CDR3 nucleotide sequence: TGCAGTGCTATGGTCCGGAACACCATATATTTT. Translated: CSAMVRNTIYF.

This clonotype was seen at least ten times. The J gene is TRBJ1-1, the V gene TRBV30, with TRBD1 identical over 8 bases. Germline V gene sequence: CDR1 GTSNPN, CDR2 SVGIG (reference sequence). The V segment lost 7 bases and the J segment 4 bases; nucleotides outside the gene matches: 5. The CDR3 is made up of 12 amino acids. CDR3 amino acids: CALQQGGTEAFF. The CDR3 DNA follows: TGTGCCTTACAACAGGGGGGCACTGAAGCTTTCTTT.

This chain joins TRBV5-1 and TRBJ2-2; D uncertain. Germline CDR1 SGHRS, CDR2 YFSETQ. Trimming removed 1 base from V and 5 bases from J, with 12 bases in between. The CDR3 extends over 15 amino acids. This CDR3 is CASSLRPPETGELFF. The CDR3 region has the DNA TGCGCCAGCAGCTTGAGGCCACCGGAGACCGGGGAGCTGTTTTTT.

Only a few counts were recorded for this clonotype. The genes are TRBV7-9 and TRBJ2-4, with a possible D match to TRBD2 (5 bases). This CDR3 spans 15 amino acids. Germline CDR1 SEHNR, CDR2 FQNEAQ (reference sequence). V shed 4 bases and J shed 0 bases, with 10 bases lying between them. CDR3 nucleotide sequence: TGTGCCAGCAGCTCCTCGGGGTTAGCCAAAAACATTCAGTACTTC. This translates into CASSSSGLAKNIQYF.

This clonotype was recorded at least ten times. V and J are TRBV6-1 and TRBJ2-5, with 7 bases aligning to TRBD1. The germline gives CDR1 MNHNS, CDR2 SASEGT. The CDR3 is 14 residues long. V lost 4 bases and J lost 7; bases outside the gene matches: 9. The CDR3 DNA reads as TGTGCCAGCAGTGGGAGGACAGGAATAGGGACCCAGTACTTC. Translated: CASSGRTGIGTQYF.

This clonotype appeared a single time. Since a much larger clone is just one base distant, this may be a read error. The chain has TRBV6-1 and TRBJ1-1; D call uncertain. V was cut by 6 bases and J by 0 bases, with 14 bases left in between. Germline CDR1 reads MNHNS; CDR2 reads SASEGT. The CDR3 extends over 15 amino acids. As DNA, the CDR3 is TGTGCCAGCAGAACAGTGATCCTTCTGAACACTGAAGCTTTCTTT. It translates to CASRTVILLNTEAFF.

The rearrangement uses TRBV6-2 or TRBV6-3 and TRBJ2-1; no definite D call. The V end was cut by 7 bases, the J end by 3 bases, with 16 bases between. The CDR3 spans 15 residues. Germline V gives CDR1 MNHEY, CDR2 SVGEGT. The CDR3 DNA follows: TGTGCCAGCACCCCGCGAGGAGCGAGCTACAATGAGCAGTTCTTC. Its protein product is CASTPRGASYNEQFF.

This clonotype has a count of ten or more. This chain uses TRBV10-3 with TRBJ2-7; 11 nucleotides align to TRBD2. Per the germline V gene, CDR1 is ENHRY and CDR2 is SYGVKD. V lost 6 bases and J lost 7; bases outside the gene matches: 11. The CDR3 totals 15 residues. The CDR3 loop reads CAIRGRVAGGLEQYF. In DNA, the CDR3 is TGTGCCATCAGGGGACGTGTAGCGGGAGGGCTTGAGCAGTACTTC.

This clonotype appeared a few times. The J gene is TRBJ2-3, the V gene TRBV12-3 or TRBV12-4; D is unresolved. This CDR3 has 12 residues. V was trimmed by 7 bases and J by 2 bases, leaving 7 bases between them. The CDR3 DNA is TGTGCCAGCACAAGTATCACAGATACGCAGTATTTT. Its protein product is CASTSITDTQYF.

This clonotype came up many times. The rearrangement links TRBV20-1 to TRBJ2-3, with 8 bases that match TRBD2. Trimming took 6 bases from V and 1 from J; bases not matched to a gene: 6. The germline gives CDR1 DFQATT, CDR2 SNEGSKA (reference sequence). This CDR3 spans 14 amino acids. CDR3 DNA: TGCAGTGCCTTACCGGGACTAGGCACAGATACGCAGTATTTT. Its translation is CSALPGLGTDTQYF.

Ten or more counts support this clonotype. This chain joins TRBV6-5 and TRBJ2-4; D is possibly TRBD2 (5 bases). CDR1 MNHEY and CDR2 SVGAGI come from the germline V gene. The CDR3 is 14 residues long. Trimming pared 2 bases from V and 6 bases from J, leaving 11 bases between. CDR3 residues: CASSYARGRNIQYF. CDR3 DNA: TGTGCCAGCAGTTACGCTAGAGGGAGAAACATTCAGTACTTC.